This T cell receptor (beta chain) was identified during a study of blood T cell repertoires in COVID-19. Turning to the study itself: Whether acute or convalescent, the COVID-19 samples came from the United States, Italy and Spain. The cDNA or gDNA used as material had been derived from T cells, B-cell-depleted T cells, or PBMCs.

Germline V lookup: CDR1 LNHDA, CDR2 SQIVND (reference sequence). With 7 bases removed from V and 4 bases from J, the gap between germline ends came to 14 bases. The CDR3 covers 14 residues. TCRdb's copy holds only in-frame clones and misses some; the assay was immunoSEQ multiplex PCR. The table lists under 300,000 clones, about nine tenths of them singletons. The chain has TRBV19 and TRBJ1-5; D is possibly TRBD1 (5 bases). Sequences were obtained from peripheral blood. The sequence came from a woman in her 30s with active or convalescent COVID-19. The CDR3 nucleotides are TGTGCCAGTAAGGGGTCCTCCCCAAATCAGCCCCAGCATTTT. This sequence encodes CASKGSSPNQPQHF. Full variable domain (rest looked up from reference TRBV19 and TRBJ1-5): DGGITQSPKYLFRKEGQNVTLSCEQNLNHDAMYWYRQDPGQGLRLIYYSQIVNDFQKGDIAEGYSVSREKKESFPLTVTSAQKNPTAFYLCASKGSSPNQPQHFGDGTRLSIL.